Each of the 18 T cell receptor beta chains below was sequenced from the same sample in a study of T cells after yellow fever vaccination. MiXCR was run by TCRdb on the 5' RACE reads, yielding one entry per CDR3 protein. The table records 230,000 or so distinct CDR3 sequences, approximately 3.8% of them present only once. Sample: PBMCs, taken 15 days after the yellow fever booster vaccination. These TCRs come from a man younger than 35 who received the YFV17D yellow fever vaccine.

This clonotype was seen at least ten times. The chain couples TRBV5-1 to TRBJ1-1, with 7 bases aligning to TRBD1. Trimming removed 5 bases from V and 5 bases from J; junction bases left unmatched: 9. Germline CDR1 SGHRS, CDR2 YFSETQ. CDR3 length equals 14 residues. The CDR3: CASSYADRVTEAFF. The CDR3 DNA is TGCGCCAGCAGTTACGCCGACAGGGTTACTGAAGCTTTCTTT.

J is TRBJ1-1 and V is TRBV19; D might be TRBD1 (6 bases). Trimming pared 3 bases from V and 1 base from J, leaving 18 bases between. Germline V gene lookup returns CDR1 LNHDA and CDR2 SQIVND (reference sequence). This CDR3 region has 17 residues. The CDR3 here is CASSIGGSRWENTEAFF. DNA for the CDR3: TGTGCCAGTAGTATCGGGGGCAGCAGGTGGGAGAACACTGAAGCTTTCTTT.

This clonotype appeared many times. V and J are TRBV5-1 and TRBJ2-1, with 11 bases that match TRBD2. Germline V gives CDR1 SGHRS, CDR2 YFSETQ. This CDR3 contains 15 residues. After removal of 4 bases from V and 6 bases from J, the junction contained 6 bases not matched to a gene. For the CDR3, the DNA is TGCGCCAGCAGCGACGGGACTAGCGGTACCAATGAGCAGTTCTTC. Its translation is CASSDGTSGTNEQFF.

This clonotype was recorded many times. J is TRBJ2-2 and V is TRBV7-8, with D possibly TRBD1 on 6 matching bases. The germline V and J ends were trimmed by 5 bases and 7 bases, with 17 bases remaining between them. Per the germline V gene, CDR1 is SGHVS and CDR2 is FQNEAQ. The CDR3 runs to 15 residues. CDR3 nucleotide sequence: TGTGCCAGCAGCCTAGAACAGGGACCGGTCGGGGAGCTGTTTTTT. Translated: CASSLEQGPVGELFF. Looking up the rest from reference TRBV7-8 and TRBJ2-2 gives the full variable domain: GAGVSQSPRYKVAKRGQDVALRCDPISGHVSLFWYQQALGQGPEFLTYFQNEAQLDKSGLPSDRFFAERPEGSVSTLKIQRTQQEDSAVYLCASSLEQGPVGELFFGEGSRLTVL.

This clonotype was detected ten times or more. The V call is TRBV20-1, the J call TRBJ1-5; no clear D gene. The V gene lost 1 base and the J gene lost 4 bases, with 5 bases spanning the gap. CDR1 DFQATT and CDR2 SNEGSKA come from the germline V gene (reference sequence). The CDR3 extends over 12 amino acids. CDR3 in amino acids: CSARAGNQPQHF. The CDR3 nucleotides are TGCAGTGCTAGAGCGGGGAATCAGCCCCAGCATTTT.

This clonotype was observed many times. CDR3 loop: CSVRSHSGTEAFF. The DNA of the CDR3 is TGCAGTGTCAGATCACATTCGGGGACTGAAGCTTTCTTT. J is TRBJ1-1 and V is TRBV20-1; unclear D gene. The germline gives CDR1 DFQATT, CDR2 SNEGSKA (reference sequence). V lost 7 bases to trimming and J lost 5 bases, with 17 bases between them. The CDR3 spans 13 residues.

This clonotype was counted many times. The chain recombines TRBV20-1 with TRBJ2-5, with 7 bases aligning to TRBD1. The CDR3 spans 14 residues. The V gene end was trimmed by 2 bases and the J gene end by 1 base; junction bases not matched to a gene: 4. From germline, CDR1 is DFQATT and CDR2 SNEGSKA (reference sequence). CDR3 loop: CSARPRTGQETQYF. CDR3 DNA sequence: TGCAGTGCTAGACCACGGACAGGCCAAGAGACCCAGTACTTC.

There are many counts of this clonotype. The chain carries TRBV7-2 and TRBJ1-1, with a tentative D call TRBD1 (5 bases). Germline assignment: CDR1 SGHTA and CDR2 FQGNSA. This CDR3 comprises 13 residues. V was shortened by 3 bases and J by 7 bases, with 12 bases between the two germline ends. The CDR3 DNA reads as TGTGCCAGCAGCTTCCTAACAGGCTTTGAAGCTTTCTTT. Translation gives CASSFLTGFEAFF.

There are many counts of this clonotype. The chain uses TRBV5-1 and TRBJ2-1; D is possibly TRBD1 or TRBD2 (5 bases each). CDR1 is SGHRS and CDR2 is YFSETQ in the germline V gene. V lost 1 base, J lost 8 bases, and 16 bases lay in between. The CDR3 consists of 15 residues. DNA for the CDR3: TGCGCCAGCAGCTTGCAGGGAGAGTCGACGGATGAGCAGTTCTTC. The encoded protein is CASSLQGESTDEQFF.

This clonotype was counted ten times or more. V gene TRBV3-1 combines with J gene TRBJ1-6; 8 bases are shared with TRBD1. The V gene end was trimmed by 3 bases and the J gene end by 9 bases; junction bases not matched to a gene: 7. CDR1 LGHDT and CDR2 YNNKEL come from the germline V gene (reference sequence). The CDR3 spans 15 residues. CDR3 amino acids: CASSQGGTGASPLHF. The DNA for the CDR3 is TGTGCCAGCAGCCAGGGGGGGACAGGAGCTTCACCCCTCCACTTT.

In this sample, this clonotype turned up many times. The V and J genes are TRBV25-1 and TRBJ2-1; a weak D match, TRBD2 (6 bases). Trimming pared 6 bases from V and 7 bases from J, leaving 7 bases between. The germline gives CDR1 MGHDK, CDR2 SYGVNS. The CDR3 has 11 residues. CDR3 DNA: TGTGCCAGCAGCGGAGGGAATGAGCAGTTCTTC. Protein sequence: CASSGGNEQFF.

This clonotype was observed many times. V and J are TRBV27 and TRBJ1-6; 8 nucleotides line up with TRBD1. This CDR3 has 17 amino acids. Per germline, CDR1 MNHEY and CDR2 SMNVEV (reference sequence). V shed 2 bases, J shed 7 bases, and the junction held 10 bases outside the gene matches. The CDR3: CASSLRRQGASNSPLHF. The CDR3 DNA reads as TGTGCCAGCAGTTTAAGGAGGCAGGGGGCTTCAAATTCACCCCTCCACTTT.

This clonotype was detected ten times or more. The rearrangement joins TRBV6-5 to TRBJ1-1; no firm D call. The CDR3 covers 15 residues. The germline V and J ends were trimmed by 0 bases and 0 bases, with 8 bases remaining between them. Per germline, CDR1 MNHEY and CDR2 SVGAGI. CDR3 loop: CASSYSAVMNTEAFF. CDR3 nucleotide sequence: TGTGCCAGCAGTTACTCGGCAGTAATGAACACTGAAGCTTTCTTT.

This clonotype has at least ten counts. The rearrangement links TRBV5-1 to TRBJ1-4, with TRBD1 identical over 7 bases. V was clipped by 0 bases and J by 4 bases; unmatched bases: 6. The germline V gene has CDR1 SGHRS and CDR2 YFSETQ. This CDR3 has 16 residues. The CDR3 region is CASSLGRDSVNEKLFF. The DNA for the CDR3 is TGCGCCAGCAGCTTGGGCCGGGACAGCGTTAATGAAAAACTGTTTTTT.

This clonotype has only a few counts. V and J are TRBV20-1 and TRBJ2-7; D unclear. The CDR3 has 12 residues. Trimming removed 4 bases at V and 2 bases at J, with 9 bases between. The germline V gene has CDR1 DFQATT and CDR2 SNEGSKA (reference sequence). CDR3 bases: TGCAGTGCTAAGGCTGGGCCCTACGAGCAGTACGTC. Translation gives CSAKAGPYEQYV.

CDR3 DNA: TGTGCCAGCAGTGAGTTTTCCGGGGGAGCCACAGATACGCAGTATTTT. It codes for CASSEFSGGATDTQYF. The gene calls are TRBV25-1 and TRBJ2-3, with a tentative D call TRBD2 (6 bases). The CDR3 sequence is 16 residues long. Trimming left V 3 bases short and J 2 bases short, with 15 bases between. Germline CDR1 reads MGHDK; CDR2 reads SYGVNS.

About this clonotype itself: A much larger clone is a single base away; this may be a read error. The CDR3 loop is CASSSLEGAQYF. The CDR3, as DNA: TGTGCCAGCAGTTCACTGGAAGGGGCGCAGTATTTT. The chain links TRBV28 to TRBJ2-3, with a possible D match to TRBD1 (5 bases). The CDR3 length is 12 residues. V was shortened by 4 bases and J by 10 bases, with 12 bases between the two germline ends. Germline CDR1 reads MDHEN; CDR2 reads SYDVKM.

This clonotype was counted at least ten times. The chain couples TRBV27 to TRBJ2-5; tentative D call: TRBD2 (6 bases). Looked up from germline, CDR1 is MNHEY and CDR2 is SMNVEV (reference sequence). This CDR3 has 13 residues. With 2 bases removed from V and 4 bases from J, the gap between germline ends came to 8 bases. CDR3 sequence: CASSLGGTETQYF. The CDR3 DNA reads TGTGCCAGCAGTTTAGGGGGGACAGAGACCCAGTACTTC.